Presented here are 8 T cell receptor beta chains from one specimen sequenced in a study of vaccination effects on CD4 cells after COVID-19. Which antigens these TCRs recognize remains unknown. ViraFEST assay sequencing came after antigen-specific CD4+ T cells were expanded with viral peptide pools. A 10-day culture period preceded the isolation of CD4+ T cells. Infection dated between March and December 2020, before the Alpha, Beta and Delta variants reached the United States. Data came from immunoSEQ multiplex PCR; TCRdb stores just in-frame clones and leaves some out. There are 20,000 to 30,000 clones in the sample; 78% occur only once, and 16% lies in the top ten. Sequences were derived from CD4+ T cells from PBMCs cultured with HCoV-NL63 spike peptides, sampled before COVID-19 vaccination. The receptors originated from a human donor who had a prior SARS-CoV-2 infection.

This clone appeared once. This sequence joins TRBV2 and TRBJ1-2; 7 bases fit TRBD1. After removal of 8 bases from V and 4 bases from J, the junction contained 7 bases not matched to a gene. CDR3 length: 13 amino acids. Germline lookup yields CDR1 SNHLY and CDR2 FYNNEI. CDR3 bases: TGTGCCAGCGACGGCGACAGGGTCTATGGCTACACCTTC. Translated, it gives CASDGDRVYGYTF.

The gene calls are TRBV5-4 and TRBJ1-1; unclear D gene. Trimming left V 0 bases short and J 8 bases short, with 17 bases between. The CDR3 extends over 15 amino acids. The germline CDR1 and CDR2 sequences are SGHNT and YYREEE (reference sequence). The CDR3 reads CASSLGPEGQNEAFF. CDR3 DNA: TGTGCCAGCAGCTTGGGACCGGAGGGCCAGAACGAAGCTTTCTTT. Drawing the rest from reference TRBV5-4 and TRBJ1-1, the complete variable domain is ETGVTQSPTHLIKTRGQQVTLRCSSQSGHNTVSWYQQALGQGPQFIFQYYREEENGRGNFPPRFSGLQFPNYSSELNVNALELDDSALYLCASSLGPEGQNEAFFGQGTRLTVV.

The chain employs TRBV30 and TRBJ1-1; the D is unclear. Germline loops: CDR1 GTSNPN, CDR2 SVGIG (reference sequence). V was pared by 0 bases and J by 0 bases, with 8 bases between. The length of the CDR3 is 14 residues. The CDR3 loop is CAWSVSGVNTEAFF. The CDR3 coding sequence is TGTGCCTGGAGTGTGTCCGGGGTGAACACTGAAGCTTTCTTT. The variable domain in full, completed from reference TRBV30 and TRBJ1-1, reads SQTIHQWPATLVQPVGSPLSLECTVEGTSNPNLYWYRQAAGRGLQLLFYSVGIGQISSEVPQNLSASRPQDRQFILSSKKLLLSDSGFYLCAWSVSGVNTEAFFGQGTRLTVV.

The CDR3 DNA follows: TGTGCCAGCAGCTCCGATTACGCGGGTACCGGGGAGCTGTTTTTT. This sequence encodes CASSSDYAGTGELFF. This chain uses TRBV7-3 with TRBJ2-2; D may be TRBD2 (5 bases). V lost 4 bases and J lost 5, with 14 bases in between. Per germline, CDR1 SGHTA and CDR2 FQGTGA. The length of the CDR3 is 15 residues.

J is TRBJ2-7 and V is TRBV18; 7 positions agree with TRBD1. The ends lost 6 bases at V and 3 bases at J; junction bases unmatched: 5. Germline-derived CDR1 and CDR2 are KGHSH and LQKENI. This CDR3 is 13 amino acids long. The CDR3 sequence is CASSRDSFYEQYF. The CDR3, as DNA: TGTGCCAGCTCCCGGGACAGCTTCTACGAGCAGTACTTC.

The gene calls are TRBV9 and TRBJ1-2; 8 nucleotides line up with TRBD1. The CDR3 runs 16 residues. Germline V lookup: CDR1 SGDLS, CDR2 YYNGEE. The ends lost 3 bases at V and 4 bases at J; junction bases unmatched: 11. The CDR3 here is CASSAGTGLVSYGYTF. The CDR3 DNA reads TGTGCCAGCAGCGCTGGGACAGGATTGGTATCCTATGGCTACACCTTC.

V and J are TRBV30 and TRBJ2-1; D might be TRBD1 (6 bases). The V end was cut by 1 base, the J end by 6 bases, with 16 bases between. Germline CDR1 is GTSNPN and CDR2 is SVGIG (reference sequence). The length of the CDR3 is 15 residues. CDR3 coding DNA: TGTGCCTGGAGTGAGGGGGTAGCCCCGGTCAATGAGCAGTTCTTC. Protein sequence: CAWSEGVAPVNEQFF.

This clone came up once. The V gene is TRBV5-4, the J gene TRBJ2-7, with TRBD1 matching over 8 bases. Germline assignment: CDR1 SGHNT and CDR2 YYREEE (reference sequence). This CDR3 is built from 14 residues. With 2 bases clipped from V and 4 bases from J, the junction kept 5 bases outside the gene matches. CDR3 coding DNA: TGTGCCAGCAGCTTTGGACAGGGTGTTTACGAGCAGTACTTC. Translating gives CASSFGQGVYEQYF. The variable domain in full, with the rest retrieved from reference TRBV5-4 and TRBJ2-7, is ETGVTQSPTHLIKTRGQQVTLRCSSQSGHNTVSWYQQALGQGPQFIFQYYREEENGRGNFPPRFSGLQFPNYSSELNVNALELDDSALYLCASSFGQGVYEQYFGPGTRLTVT.